Listed below are T cell receptor beta chains from one sample, sequenced in a study of T cell changes during pregnancy in multiple sclerosis. The method was immunoSEQ multiplex PCR; TCRdb's version includes in-frame clones alone and lacks a portion of them. The repertoire includes some 96,000 clones, 92% of them detected once, and about 1.8% sits in the top ten. The sequencing used peripheral blood, collected after pregnancy. These receptor sequences come from a female donor with multiple sclerosis, enrolled in a pregnancy study. The CDR3 runs from the conserved cysteine through the conserved F or W. Fields, in order: J gene, V gene, D gene, CDR3 protein. A D gene is named only where the DNA matches it firmly.

J gene: TRBJ2-7
V gene: TRBV6-5
D gene: NA
CDR3 protein: CASSVSPNYEQYF

J gene: TRBJ2-7
V gene: TRBV4-3
D gene: NA
CDR3 protein: CASSQELAVGSLQGVYEQYF

J gene: TRBJ2-2
V gene: TRBV15
D gene: TRBD2
CDR3 protein: CATSRGSGGTNTGELFF

J gene: TRBJ1-1
V gene: TRBV11-2
D gene: TRBD1
CDR3 protein: CASSLGTGGLGTEAFF

J gene: TRBJ2-2
V gene: TRBV2
D gene: TRBD1
CDR3 protein: CATGQGIGTGELFF

J gene: TRBJ2-3
V gene: TRBV13
D gene: TRBD2
CDR3 protein: CASSFVGVAGAITDTQYF

J gene: TRBJ2-7
V gene: TRBV7-2
D gene: TRBD2
CDR3 protein: CASSSRGTSSYEQYF

J gene: TRBJ2-2
V gene: TRBV7-2
D gene: NA
CDR3 protein: CASSLDPRGELFF

J gene: TRBJ2-1
V gene: TRBV5-4
D gene: NA
CDR3 protein: CASSPNINNEQFF

J gene: TRBJ2-5
V gene: TRBV4-2
D gene: TRBD2
CDR3 protein: CASSQDGLAGGPRQETQYF

J gene: TRBJ2-1
V gene: TRBV19
D gene: NA
CDR3 protein: CASSIGTAHNEQFF

J gene: TRBJ2-5
V gene: TRBV5-6
D gene: NA
CDR3 protein: CASSFRSGRETQYF

J gene: TRBJ1-6
V gene: TRBV6-5
D gene: NA
CDR3 protein: CASSTLRGNSPLHF

J gene: TRBJ1-1
V gene: TRBV28
D gene: NA
CDR3 protein: CASSKANTEAFF

J gene: TRBJ2-7
V gene: TRBV28
D gene: NA
CDR3 protein: CASSLLGYEQYF

J gene: TRBJ1-2
V gene: TRBV19
D gene: TRBD1
CDR3 protein: CASSIGTGYSGYTF

J gene: TRBJ2-5
V gene: TRBV11-3
D gene: TRBD1
CDR3 protein: CASSLGDRDKETQYF

J gene: TRBJ1-1
V gene: TRBV4-1
D gene: NA
CDR3 protein: CASSQGAGTTEAFF

J gene: TRBJ2-7
V gene: TRBV18
D gene: NA
CDR3 protein: CASSQKDSYEQYF

J gene: TRBJ1-6
V gene: TRBV21-1
D gene: NA
CDR3 protein: CASSSGGGQGAVRGTSPLHF

J gene: TRBJ2-7
V gene: TRBV10-3
D gene: TRBD2
CDR3 protein: CATSGTSGGEQYF

J gene: TRBJ2-7
V gene: TRBV7-3
D gene: NA
CDR3 protein: CASSFTGEASGEQYF

J gene: TRBJ2-7
V gene: TRBV15
D gene: NA
CDR3 protein: CATSREGGSYEQYF

J gene: TRBJ1-1
V gene: TRBV5-6
D gene: NA
CDR3 protein: CASSLDRFDEAFF

J gene: TRBJ2-7
V gene: TRBV7-9
D gene: TRBD2
CDR3 protein: CASSLYHLGTRQNYEQYF

J gene: TRBJ2-7
V gene: TRBV4-3
D gene: NA
CDR3 protein: CASSPSGRGPYEQYF

J gene: TRBJ1-3
V gene: TRBV28
D gene: NA
CDR3 protein: CASSPRQGFSGNTIYF

J gene: TRBJ1-4
V gene: TRBV29-1
D gene: TRBD1
CDR3 protein: CSVAGTGSFVSEKLFF

J gene: TRBJ1-1
V gene: TRBV28
D gene: TRBD1
CDR3 protein: CASSFGDRETEAFF

J gene: TRBJ2-3
V gene: TRBV9
D gene: TRBD2
CDR3 protein: CASSVSGREADTQYF

J gene: TRBJ2-3
V gene: TRBV4-1
D gene: TRBD1
CDR3 protein: CASSQVTGFPDTQYF

J gene: TRBJ1-6
V gene: TRBV6-4
D gene: NA
CDR3 protein: CASSSLGGHNSPLHF

J gene: TRBJ1-6
V gene: TRBV30
D gene: TRBD1
CDR3 protein: CAWSRQGSNSPLHF

J gene: TRBJ1-2
V gene: TRBV28
D gene: TRBD1
CDR3 protein: CASSLKGQGSGGYTF

J gene: TRBJ2-7
V gene: TRBV13
D gene: TRBD2
CDR3 protein: CASSSAGGPNEQYF

J gene: TRBJ1-4
V gene: TRBV2
D gene: NA
CDR3 protein: CASRNRTTNEKLFF

J gene: TRBJ2-2
V gene: TRBV6-6
D gene: NA
CDR3 protein: CASRYGNTGELFF

J gene: TRBJ1-4
V gene: TRBV14
D gene: TRBD1
CDR3 protein: CASSQAPFITGDPEKLFF

J gene: TRBJ2-3
V gene: TRBV9
D gene: NA
CDR3 protein: CASSTEGGLYTDTQYF

J gene: TRBJ2-2
V gene: TRBV9
D gene: TRBD1
CDR3 protein: CASSVGIGTVPGELFF

J gene: TRBJ2-1
V gene: TRBV2
D gene: NA
CDR3 protein: CATGGQGYNEQFF

J gene: TRBJ2-5
V gene: TRBV7-7
D gene: NA
CDR3 protein: CASSPPGEWTQYF

J gene: TRBJ2-2
V gene: TRBV5-1
D gene: TRBD1
CDR3 protein: CASSLVGGDTGELFF

J gene: TRBJ2-7
V gene: TRBV11-2
D gene: TRBD1
CDR3 protein: CASSLTGAGEQYF

J gene: TRBJ2-1
V gene: TRBV5-1
D gene: TRBD1
CDR3 protein: CASSLGTGEFF

J gene: TRBJ1-2
V gene: TRBV4-3
D gene: TRBD1
CDR3 protein: CASSQAYFPPDREDYGYTF

J gene: TRBJ1-5
V gene: TRBV28
D gene: NA
CDR3 protein: CASRRFSNQPQHF

J gene: TRBJ1-2
V gene: TRBV6-1
D gene: NA
CDR3 protein: CASSENKGSYGYTF

J gene: TRBJ2-7
V gene: TRBV7-3
D gene: NA
CDR3 protein: CASSPGTLTSYEQYF

J gene: TRBJ2-7
V gene: TRBV5-6
D gene: TRBD1
CDR3 protein: CASSSDRGLREQYF

J gene: TRBJ1-6
V gene: TRBV6-6
D gene: NA
CDR3 protein: CASSARTLDNSPLHF

J gene: TRBJ2-3
V gene: TRBV7-9
D gene: NA
CDR3 protein: CASSPTSTDTQYF

J gene: TRBJ2-7
V gene: TRBV18
D gene: NA
CDR3 protein: CASSSSSAEQYF

J gene: TRBJ1-4
V gene: TRBV25-1
D gene: NA
CDR3 protein: CASSPRQTGRKLFF